A selection of T cell receptor beta chains follows, all from one sample in a study of vaccination and CD4 T cells after COVID-19. TCRdb passed the PCR reads through MiXCR, listing each CDR3 protein once. The sample carries approximately 13,000 distinct CDR3 sequences, under 65% recorded once. These receptors' antigens are unknown. The specimen sequenced was CD4+ T cells from blood, cultured in vitro. These receptors all come from a human donor who had recovered from COVID-19. Both conserved end residues are part of each CDR3. Each record gives: V gene, J gene, CDR3 protein.

v_gene: TRBV20-1; j_gene: TRBJ2-3; CDR3aa: CSASESGEDTQYF
v_gene: TRBV20-1; j_gene: TRBJ2-7; CDR3aa: CSAVGAKPLYYEQYF
v_gene: TRBV20-1; j_gene: TRBJ2-5; CDR3aa: CSASFPSGMVGETQYF
v_gene: TRBV2; j_gene: TRBJ2-7; CDR3aa: CASSPGLAGVKYEQYF
v_gene: TRBV6-1; j_gene: TRBJ2-7; CDR3aa: CASRVSGTMYEQYF
v_gene: TRBV6-5; j_gene: TRBJ1-6; CDR3aa: CASSSMDRVASPLHF
v_gene: TRBV29-1; j_gene: TRBJ2-3; CDR3aa: CSGKDTQYF
v_gene: TRBV12-3/TRBV12-4; j_gene: TRBJ1-1; CDR3aa: CASRQLSNTEAFF
v_gene: TRBV25-1; j_gene: TRBJ1-1; CDR3aa: CASSGRRGVTLEAFF
v_gene: TRBV11-2; j_gene: TRBJ2-7; CDR3aa: CASSGTSVYEQYF
v_gene: TRBV20-1; j_gene: TRBJ1-6; CDR3aa: CSARVTANSPFHF
v_gene: TRBV21-1; j_gene: TRBJ1-1; CDR3aa: CVSSLSWDRGLAEAFF
v_gene: TRBV6-2/TRBV6-3; j_gene: TRBJ1-1; CDR3aa: CASSRSRVNTEAFF
v_gene: TRBV20-1; j_gene: TRBJ1-2; CDR3aa: CSARDGGQGARGYTF
v_gene: TRBV28; j_gene: TRBJ2-5; CDR3aa: CASSLSGHNRETQYF
v_gene: TRBV6-5; j_gene: TRBJ2-5; CDR3aa: CASSSTAKEETQYF
v_gene: TRBV12-5; j_gene: TRBJ1-1; CDR3aa: CASGLDGYTEAFF
v_gene: TRBV9; j_gene: TRBJ2-3; CDR3aa: CASSVAGGGFGTDTQYF
v_gene: TRBV10-3; j_gene: TRBJ1-6; CDR3aa: CAISEAGESPLHF
v_gene: TRBV6-1; j_gene: TRBJ2-1; CDR3aa: CASSLGGSGNF
v_gene: TRBV20-1; j_gene: TRBJ2-1; CDR3aa: CSVPDRGPYNEQFF
v_gene: TRBV27; j_gene: TRBJ1-5; CDR3aa: CANHDPDRMNQPQHF
v_gene: TRBV10-3; j_gene: TRBJ2-3; CDR3aa: CAIRGLGTTDTQYF